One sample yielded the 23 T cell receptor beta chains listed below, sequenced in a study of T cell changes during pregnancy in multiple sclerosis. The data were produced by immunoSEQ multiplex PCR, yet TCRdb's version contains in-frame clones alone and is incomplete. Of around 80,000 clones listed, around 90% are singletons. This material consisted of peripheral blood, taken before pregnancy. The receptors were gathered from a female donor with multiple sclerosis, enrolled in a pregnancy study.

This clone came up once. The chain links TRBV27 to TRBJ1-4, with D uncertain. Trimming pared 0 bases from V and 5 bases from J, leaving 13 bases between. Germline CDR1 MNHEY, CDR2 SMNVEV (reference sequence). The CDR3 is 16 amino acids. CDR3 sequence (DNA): TGTGCCAGCAGTTTATCTGGGCTGAGGGTGAATGAAAAACTGTTTTTT. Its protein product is CASSLSGLRVNEKLFF.

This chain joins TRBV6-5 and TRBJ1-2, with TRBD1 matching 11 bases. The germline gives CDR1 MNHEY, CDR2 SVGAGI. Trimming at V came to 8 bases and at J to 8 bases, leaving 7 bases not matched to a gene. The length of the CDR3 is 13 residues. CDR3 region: CASGSDRGQGYTF. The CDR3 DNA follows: TGTGCCAGCGGTTCGGACAGGGGGCAGGGCTACACCTTC.

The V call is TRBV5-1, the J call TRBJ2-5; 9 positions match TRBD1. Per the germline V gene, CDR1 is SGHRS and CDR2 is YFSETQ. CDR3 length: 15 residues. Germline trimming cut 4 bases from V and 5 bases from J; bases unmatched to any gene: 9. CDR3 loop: CASSEGQGGSETQYF. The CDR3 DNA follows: TGCGCCAGCAGCGAGGGACAGGGAGGTTCGGAGACCCAGTACTTC.

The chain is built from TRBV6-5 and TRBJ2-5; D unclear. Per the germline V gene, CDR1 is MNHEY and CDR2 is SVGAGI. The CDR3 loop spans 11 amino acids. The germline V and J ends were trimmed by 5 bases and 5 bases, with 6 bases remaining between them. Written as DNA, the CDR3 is TGTGCCAGCAGTCACGGGGAGACCCAGTACTTC. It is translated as CASSHGETQYF.

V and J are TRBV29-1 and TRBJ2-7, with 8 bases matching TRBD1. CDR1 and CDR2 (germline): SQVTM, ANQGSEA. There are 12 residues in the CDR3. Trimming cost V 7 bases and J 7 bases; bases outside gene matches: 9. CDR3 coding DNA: TGCAGCGCATCTGGGACAGGCATTGAGCAGTACTTC. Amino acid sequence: CSASGTGIEQYF.

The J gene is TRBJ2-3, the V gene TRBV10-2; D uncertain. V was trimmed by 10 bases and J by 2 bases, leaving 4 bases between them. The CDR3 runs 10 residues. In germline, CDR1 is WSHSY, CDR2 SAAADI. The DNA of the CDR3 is TGCGCCACCCTCACAGATACGCAGTATTTT. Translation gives CATLTDTQYF.

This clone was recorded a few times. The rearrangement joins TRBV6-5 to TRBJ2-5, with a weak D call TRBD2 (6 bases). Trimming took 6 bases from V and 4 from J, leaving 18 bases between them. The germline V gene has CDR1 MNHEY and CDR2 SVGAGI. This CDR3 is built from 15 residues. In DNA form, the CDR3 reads TGTGCCAGCAGCCCTACTAGCTTCCTCCGAGAGACCCAGTACTTC. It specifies CASSPTSFLRETQYF.

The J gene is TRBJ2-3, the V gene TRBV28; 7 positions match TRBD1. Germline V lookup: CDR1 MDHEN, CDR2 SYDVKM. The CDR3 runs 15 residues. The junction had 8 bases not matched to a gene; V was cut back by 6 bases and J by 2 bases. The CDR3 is CASRPRDRFTDTQYF. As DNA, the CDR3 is TGTGCCAGCAGACCCCGGGACAGATTCACAGATACGCAGTATTTT.

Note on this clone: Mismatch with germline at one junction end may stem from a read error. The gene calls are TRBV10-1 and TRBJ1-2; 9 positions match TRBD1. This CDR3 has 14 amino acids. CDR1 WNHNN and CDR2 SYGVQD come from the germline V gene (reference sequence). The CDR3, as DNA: TGCGCCAGCAGTGAAGTCCCGGGACAGGGAGGAACCCTCTTC. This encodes CASSEVPGQGGTLF.

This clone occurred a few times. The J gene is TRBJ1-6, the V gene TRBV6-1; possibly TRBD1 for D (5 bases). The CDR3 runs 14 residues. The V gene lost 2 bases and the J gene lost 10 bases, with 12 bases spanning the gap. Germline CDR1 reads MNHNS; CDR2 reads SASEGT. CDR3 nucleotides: TGTGCCAGCAGTGAAACTGGGGCCAACTCACCCCTCCACTTT. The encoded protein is CASSETGANSPLHF.

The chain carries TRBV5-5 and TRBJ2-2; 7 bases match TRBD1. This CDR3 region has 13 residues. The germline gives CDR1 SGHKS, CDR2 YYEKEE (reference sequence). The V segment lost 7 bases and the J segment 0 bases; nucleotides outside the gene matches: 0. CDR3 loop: CASGTANTGELFF. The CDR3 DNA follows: TGTGCCAGCGGGACAGCGAACACCGGGGAGCTGTTTTTT.

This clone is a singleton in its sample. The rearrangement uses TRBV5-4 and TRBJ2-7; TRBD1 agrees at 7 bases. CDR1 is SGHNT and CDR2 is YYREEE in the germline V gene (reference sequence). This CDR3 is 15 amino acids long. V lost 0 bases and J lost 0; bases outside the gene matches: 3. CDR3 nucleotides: TGTGCCAGCAGCTTGGCTGGGACAGACTCCTACGAGCAGTACTTC. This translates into CASSLAGTDSYEQYF. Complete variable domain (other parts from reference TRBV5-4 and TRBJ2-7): ETGVTQSPTHLIKTRGQQVTLRCSSQSGHNTVSWYQQALGQGPQFIFQYYREEENGRGNFPPRFSGLQFPNYSSELNVNALELDDSALYLCASSLAGTDSYEQYFGPGTRLTVT.

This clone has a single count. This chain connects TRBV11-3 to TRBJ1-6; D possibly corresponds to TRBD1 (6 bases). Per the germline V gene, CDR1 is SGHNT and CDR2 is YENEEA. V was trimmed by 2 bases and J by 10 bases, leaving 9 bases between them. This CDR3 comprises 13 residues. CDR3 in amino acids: CASSLNRDSPLHF. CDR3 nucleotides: TGTGCCAGCAGCTTAAACAGGGACTCACCCCTCCACTTT. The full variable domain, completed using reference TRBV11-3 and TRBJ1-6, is EAGVVQSPRYKIIEKKQPVAFWCNPISGHNTLYWYLQNLGQGPELLIRYENEEAVDDSQLPKDRFSAERLKGVDSTLKIQPAELGDSAVYLCASSLNRDSPLHFGNGTRLTVT.

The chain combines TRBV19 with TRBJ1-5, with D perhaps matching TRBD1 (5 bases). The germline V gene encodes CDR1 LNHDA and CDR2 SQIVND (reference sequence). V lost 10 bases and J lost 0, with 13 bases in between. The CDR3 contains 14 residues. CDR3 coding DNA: TGTGCCACCGTAGGGGCGTATAGCAATCAGCCCCAGCATTTT. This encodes CATVGAYSNQPQHF.

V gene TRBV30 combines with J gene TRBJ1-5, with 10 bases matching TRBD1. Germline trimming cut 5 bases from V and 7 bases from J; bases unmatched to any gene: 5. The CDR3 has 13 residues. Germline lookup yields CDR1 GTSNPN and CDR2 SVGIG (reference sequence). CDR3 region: CAWETGGGQPQHF. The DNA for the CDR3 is TGTGCCTGGGAGACAGGGGGCGGGCAGCCCCAGCATTTT.

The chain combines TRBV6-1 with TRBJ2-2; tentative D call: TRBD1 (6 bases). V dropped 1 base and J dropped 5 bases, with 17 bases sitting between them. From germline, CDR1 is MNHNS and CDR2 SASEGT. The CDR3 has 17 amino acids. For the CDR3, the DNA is TGTGCCAGCAGTGAAGGGATGAGAACAGGGCGGACCGGGGAGCTGTTTTTT. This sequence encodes CASSEGMRTGRTGELFF.

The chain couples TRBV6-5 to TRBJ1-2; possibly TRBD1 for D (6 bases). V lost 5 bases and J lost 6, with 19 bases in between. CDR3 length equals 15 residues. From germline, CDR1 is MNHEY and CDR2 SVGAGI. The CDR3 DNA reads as TGTGCCAGCAGTCAGCTATGGGGGGGCTCGAATGGCTACACCTTC. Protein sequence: CASSQLWGGSNGYTF.

In DNA, the CDR3 is TGTGCCAGCAGTTTATCGGACAGGGCCGATCGCCTTAATTCACCCCTCCACTTT. This codes for CASSLSDRADRLNSPLHF. The rearrangement links TRBV27 to TRBJ1-6, with 8 nucleotides matching TRBD1. V trimming: 0 bases; J trimming: 6 bases; junction bases outside the gene matches: 10. The CDR3 length is 18 residues. Germline V lookup: CDR1 MNHEY, CDR2 SMNVEV (reference sequence).

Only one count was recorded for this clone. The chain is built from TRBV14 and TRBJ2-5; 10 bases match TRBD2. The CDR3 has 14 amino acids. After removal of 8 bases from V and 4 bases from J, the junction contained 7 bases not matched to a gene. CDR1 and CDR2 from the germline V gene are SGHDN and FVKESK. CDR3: CASRGLAVSETQYF. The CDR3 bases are TGTGCCAGCCGAGGACTAGCGGTGTCAGAGACCCAGTACTTC.

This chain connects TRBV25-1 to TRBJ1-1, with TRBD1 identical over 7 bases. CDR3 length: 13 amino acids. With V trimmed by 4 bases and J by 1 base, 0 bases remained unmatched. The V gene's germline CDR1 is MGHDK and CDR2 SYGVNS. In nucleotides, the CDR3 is TGTGCCAGCAGTGCAGGGGGGAACACTGAAGCTTTCTTT. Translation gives CASSAGGNTEAFF.

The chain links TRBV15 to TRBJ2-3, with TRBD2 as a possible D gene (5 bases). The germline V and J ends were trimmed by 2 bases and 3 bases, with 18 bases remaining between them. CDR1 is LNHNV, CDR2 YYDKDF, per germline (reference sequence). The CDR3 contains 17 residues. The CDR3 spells CATSRLPHRTGTDTQYF. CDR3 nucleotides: TGTGCCACCAGCAGACTCCCCCATAGGACGGGAACAGATACGCAGTATTTT.

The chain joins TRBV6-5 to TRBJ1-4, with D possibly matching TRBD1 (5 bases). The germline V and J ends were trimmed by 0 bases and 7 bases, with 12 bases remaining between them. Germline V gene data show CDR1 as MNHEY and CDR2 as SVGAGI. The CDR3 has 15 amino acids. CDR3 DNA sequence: TGTGCCAGCAGTTACTCCCAGGGCAGGAGTGAAAAACTGTTTTTT. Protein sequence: CASSYSQGRSEKLFF.

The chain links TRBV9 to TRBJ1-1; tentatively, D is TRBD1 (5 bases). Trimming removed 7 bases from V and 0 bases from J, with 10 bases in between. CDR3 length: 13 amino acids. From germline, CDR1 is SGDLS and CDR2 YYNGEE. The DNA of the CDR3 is TGTGCCAGCGGAGGGGACCTGAACACTGAAGCTTTCTTT. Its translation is CASGGDLNTEAFF.